This record concerns one T cell receptor (beta chain) sequence. This entry is derived from a study of T cell responses to AZD1222 COVID-19 vaccine. Sequenced by immunoSEQ multiplex PCR; TCRdb stores in-frame clones only, minus some. The data contain around 200,000 clones, approximately 95% of them singletons. V lost 11 bases to trimming and J lost 2 bases, with 21 bases between them. Germline V lookup: CDR1 MNHEY, CDR2 SVGAGI. The CDR3 totals 15 residues. The chain recombines TRBV6-5 with TRBJ1-2, with D maybe TRBD1 (5 bases). This clonotype originated in an adult in good health. Source: peripheral blood, taken on day 0 of AZD1222 vaccination. The CDR3 nucleotides read TGTGCCTCGGGGGAAGGGATCTCCTTAAACTATGGCTACACCTTC. Its translation: CASGEGISLNYGYTF.